A single sample gave rise to the 4 T cell receptor beta chains below, sequenced in a study of blood T cell repertoires in COVID-19 (TCRdb year 2020). The method was the immunoSEQ multiplex PCR assay. In its TCRdb copy, this immuneACCESS table keeps in-frame sequences only and misses some clones. Where compared with another copy, unresolved V genes explain less than half of these, and the others have no known cause. The sample table shows about 51,000 clones, and about 91% are seen once. The top ten constitute more than 3% of the sample. Sequences were obtained from peripheral blood. Every receptor here comes from a man in his fifties with acute or convalescent COVID-19.

This clone occurred a few times. The chain couples TRBV10-3 to TRBJ1-3, with 7 positions matching TRBD1. CDR3 size: 17 residues. Trimming removed 8 bases from V and 0 bases from J; junction bases left unmatched: 13. The germline CDR1 and CDR2 sequences are ENHRY and SYGVKD. The CDR3 loop is CAIAGGGQASSGNTIYF. The CDR3 DNA is TGTGCCATCGCAGGGGGAGGACAGGCCAGCTCTGGAAACACCATATATTTT.

The rearrangement uses TRBV18 and TRBJ1-3, with 7 bases fitting TRBD1. The CDR3 consists of 16 residues. Losses at the gene ends were 3 bases for V and 4 bases for J; bases not matched to a gene: 9. Germline-derived CDR1 and CDR2 are KGHSH and LQKENI. CDR3 protein: CASSPDRSFGGNTIYF. CDR3 nucleotide sequence: TGTGCCAGCTCACCGGACAGGTCGTTTGGAGGAAACACCATATATTTT.

V gene TRBV9 combines with J gene TRBJ2-3; TRBD2 matches 8 bases. Germline lookup yields CDR1 SGDLS and CDR2 YYNGEE. Trimming at V came to 0 bases and at J to 2 bases, leaving 5 bases not matched to a gene. CDR3 length: 16 amino acids. This CDR3 reads CASSVASGLFTDTQYF. CDR3 DNA sequence: TGTGCCAGCAGCGTAGCTAGCGGGCTATTCACAGATACGCAGTATTTT.

J is TRBJ1-6 and V is TRBV7-8, with D tentatively TRBD1 (6 bases). Deletions cut 5 bases from V and 7 bases from J, with 15 bases between. Per the germline V gene, CDR1 is SGHVS and CDR2 is FQNEAQ. The CDR3 is 15 residues long. This CDR3 reads CASSHNPTGNSPLHF. CDR3 DNA: TGTGCCAGCAGCCATAATCCGACAGGCAATTCACCCCTCCACTTT. The variable domain in full, with the rest retrieved from reference TRBV7-8 and TRBJ1-6, is GAGVSQSPRYKVAKRGQDVALRCDPISGHVSLFWYQQALGQGPEFLTYFQNEAQLDKSGLPSDRFFAERPEGSVSTLKIQRTQQEDSAVYLCASSHNPTGNSPLHFGNGTRLTVT.